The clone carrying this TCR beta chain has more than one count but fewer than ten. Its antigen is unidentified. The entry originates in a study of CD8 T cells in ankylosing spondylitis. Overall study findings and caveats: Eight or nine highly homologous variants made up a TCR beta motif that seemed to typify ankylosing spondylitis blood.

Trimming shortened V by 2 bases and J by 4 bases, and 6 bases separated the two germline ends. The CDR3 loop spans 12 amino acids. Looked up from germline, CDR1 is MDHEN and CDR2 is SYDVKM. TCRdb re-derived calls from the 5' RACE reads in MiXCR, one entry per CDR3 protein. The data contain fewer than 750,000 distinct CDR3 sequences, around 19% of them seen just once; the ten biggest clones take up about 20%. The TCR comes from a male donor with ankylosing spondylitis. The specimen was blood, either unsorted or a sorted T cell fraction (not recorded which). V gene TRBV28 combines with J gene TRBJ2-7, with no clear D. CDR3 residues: CASSLKPYEQYF. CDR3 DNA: TGTGCCAGCAGTTTAAAGCCATACGAGCAGTACTTC.